This T cell receptor (beta chain) appears in the sequencing data of a study of sequential checkpoint blockade in melanoma. Across the study: Patients were randomized 1:1 to nivolumab-then-ipilimumab or ipilimumab-then-nivolumab first-line. Both treatment sequences were followed by maintenance nivolumab.

The V end was cut by 4 bases, the J end by 9 bases, with 14 bases between. Looked up from germline, CDR1 is SGHRS and CDR2 is YFSETQ. The CDR3 spans 13 residues. Method: immunoSEQ multiplex PCR; TCRdb's copy keeps in-frame clones and lacks some. This table holds some 40,000 clones, 84% found once. Sample treatment: randomized to nivolumab then ipilimumab (arm A) or the reverse (arm B). The receptor was isolated from a human donor with melanoma. The source material was CD8+ T cells sorted from blood (inferred from file names), sampled from a patient given nivolumab and ipilimumab in sequence. This chain links TRBV5-1 with TRBJ2-1; D not certain. Here the CDR3 reads CASSPSEFSEQFF. In DNA, the CDR3 is TGCGCCAGCAGCCCCTCGGAGTTCAGTGAGCAGTTCTTC.